Shown below are 27 T cell receptor beta chains from a single sample sequenced in a study of T cell responses to AZD1222 COVID-19 vaccine. Clones were sequenced by immunoSEQ multiplex PCR, and TCRdb holds only the in-frame ones, with some missing. The sample has about 78,000 clones, around 90% seen once; the top ten hold about 22%. Sequenced here: peripheral blood, sampled on day 0 of AZD1222 vaccination. The receptors come from an adult in good health.

The V and J genes are TRBV28 and TRBJ1-5, with D tentatively TRBD1 (5 bases). V was cut by 8 bases and J by 2 bases, with 22 bases left in between. The germline V gene encodes CDR1 MDHEN and CDR2 SYDVKM. The CDR3 is 17 amino acids. The CDR3 loop reads CASVRDRYLTGNQPQHF. The CDR3 nucleotides are TGTGCCAGCGTCCGGGACCGCTATCTAACGGGCAATCAGCCCCAGCATTTT.

The chain carries TRBV28 and TRBJ2-2, with D perhaps matching TRBD2 (5 bases). This CDR3 comprises 16 residues. With 5 bases removed from V and 3 bases from J, the gap between germline ends came to 16 bases. Germline V gives CDR1 MDHEN, CDR2 SYDVKM. CDR3 loop: CASSPPPSTYTGELFF. Written as DNA, the CDR3 is TGTGCCAGCAGTCCCCCCCCTAGCACTTACACCGGGGAGCTGTTTTTT.

The gene calls are TRBV9 and TRBJ1-2, with D tentatively TRBD1 (6 bases). CDR1 and CDR2 from the germline V gene are SGDLS and YYNGEE. V dropped 4 bases and J dropped 7 bases, with 17 bases sitting between them. The CDR3 runs to 14 residues. In DNA, the CDR3 is TGTGCCAGCAGCCCCCGGGACACCCTCCTTGGCTACACCTTC. It is translated as CASSPRDTLLGYTF.

This clone occurred many times. V and J are TRBV7-9 and TRBJ2-5; D possibly corresponds to TRBD2 (6 bases). V lost 5 bases and J lost 4, with 14 bases in between. Germline V CDR1 and CDR2: SEHNR, FQNEAQ (reference sequence). This CDR3 comprises 14 residues. The CDR3 spells CASSPHGGLETQYF. The CDR3 DNA sequence: TGTGCCAGCAGCCCCCACGGGGGACTAGAGACCCAGTACTTC.

This chain uses TRBV18 with TRBJ1-4; D may be TRBD1 (5 bases). This CDR3 is 15 amino acids long. V dropped 1 base and J dropped 3 bases, with 9 bases sitting between them. Germline CDR1 KGHSH, CDR2 LQKENI. CDR3 DNA sequence: TGTGCCAGCTCACCACAGGGGTTAGCTAATGAAAAACTGTTTTTT. Amino acids: CASSPQGLANEKLFF. Full variable domain (outside the CDR3, taken from reference TRBV18 and TRBJ1-4): NAGVMQNPRHLVRRRGQEARLRCSPMKGHSHVYWYRQLPEEGLKFMVYLQKENIIDESGMPKERFSAEFPKEGPSILRIQQVVRGDSAAYFCASSPQGLANEKLFFGSGTQLSVL.

V gene TRBV4-1 combines with J gene TRBJ1-3; D might be TRBD1 (5 bases). Germline CDR1 and CDR2: MGHRA and YSYEKL. V lost 1 base, J lost 0 bases, and 13 bases lay in between. This CDR3 is 17 amino acids long. This CDR3 is CASSQARGGISGNTIYF. In DNA, the CDR3 is TGCGCCAGCAGCCAAGCTCGGGGGGGGATCTCTGGAAACACCATATATTTT.

The DNA for the CDR3 is TGTGCCAGCAGCTTAGCGGGCGGGAGGACTTACGAGCAGTACTTC. Protein product: CASSLAGGRTYEQYF. The V gene is TRBV11-2, the J gene TRBJ2-7; 8 bases are a match to TRBD2. This CDR3 region has 15 residues. Germline loops: CDR1 SGHAT, CDR2 FQNNGV. Trimming removed 1 base from V and 4 bases from J; junction bases left unmatched: 6.

The chain couples TRBV11-2 to TRBJ1-1; 7 bases fit TRBD1. From germline, CDR1 is SGHAT and CDR2 FQNNGV. The CDR3 is 14 amino acids. Trimming removed 4 bases from V and 1 base from J; junction bases left unmatched: 3. CDR3 amino acids: CASSSQGGNTEAFF. Here the CDR3 DNA reads TGTGCCAGCAGCTCTCAGGGGGGGAACACTGAAGCTTTCTTT.

The V gene is TRBV19, the J gene TRBJ1-5, with D possibly TRBD1 on 6 matching bases. Between the trimmed V and J ends, which lost 6 bases and 1 base, there was a span of 10 bases. The CDR3 consists of 14 residues. Germline-derived CDR1 and CDR2 are LNHDA and SQIVND (reference sequence). DNA for the CDR3: TGTGCCAGTAGCACGACAGGAAGCAATCAGCCCCAGCATTTT. Translation gives CASSTTGSNQPQHF.

V gene TRBV12-5 combines with J gene TRBJ1-4, with D possibly TRBD1 on 5 matching bases. V was clipped by 1 base and J by 2 bases, with 17 bases between them. The CDR3 runs 18 residues. Germline loops: CDR1 LGHNT, CDR2 FRNRAP. CDR3 coding DNA: TGTGCTAGTGGTTTGGCCCGGACACTAGGCGCGACTAATGAAAAACTGTTTTTT. It encodes CASGLARTLGATNEKLFF.

This clone was found once. This chain uses TRBV7-9 with TRBJ1-1; D unclear. V was clipped by 5 bases and J by 11 bases, with 12 bases between them. Germline V gene data show CDR1 as SEHNR and CDR2 as FQNEAQ (reference sequence). The length of the CDR3 is 11 residues. As DNA, the CDR3 is TGTGCCAGCAGCACCGGAGACCTGGCTTTCTTT. Its protein is CASSTGDLAFF.

V and J are TRBV3-1 (or the pseudogene TRBV3-2) and TRBJ1-2, with TRBD1 as a possible D gene (6 bases). Trimming shortened V by 5 bases and J by 8 bases, and 9 bases separated the two germline ends. The CDR3 sequence is 11 residues long. The V gene's germline CDR1 is LGHDT and CDR2 YNNKEL (reference sequence). CDR3 DNA: TGTGCCAGCAGCGTCAGGGGAGGCTACACCTTC. This codes for CASSVRGGYTF.

The J gene is TRBJ1-1, the V gene TRBV11-3; D unresolved. The germline V gene has CDR1 SGHNT and CDR2 YENEEA. CDR3 length: 13 residues. V gave up 2 bases and J gave up 5 bases, with 9 bases separating them. In nucleotides, the CDR3 is TGTGCCAGCAGCTTATTGAGTCAAACTGAAGCTTTCTTT. As protein: CASSLLSQTEAFF.

This chain uses TRBV2 with TRBJ2-5, with a weak D call TRBD1 (6 bases). The CDR3 has 16 amino acids. Germline CDR1 reads SNHLY; CDR2 reads FYNNEI. Trimming left V 3 bases short and J 0 bases short, with 14 bases between. CDR3 loop: CASSDLWGRHQETQYF. CDR3 DNA: TGTGCCAGCAGTGATCTTTGGGGGCGCCACCAAGAGACCCAGTACTTC.

The V gene is TRBV4-3, the J gene TRBJ1-1, with no clear D. Germline loops: CDR1 LGHNA, CDR2 YSLEER. The CDR3 has 15 amino acids. Trimming cost V 2 bases and J 1 base, with 11 bases left between them. CDR3 in amino acids: CASSQLTSGNTEAFF. The CDR3 DNA sequence: TGCGCCAGCAGCCAACTTACTTCAGGGAACACTGAAGCTTTCTTT.

The chain couples TRBV28 to TRBJ1-2; 11 bases align to TRBD1. With 9 bases clipped from V and 3 bases from J, the junction kept 12 bases outside the gene matches. Germline values: CDR1 MDHEN, CDR2 SYDVKM. The CDR3 has 16 amino acids. The CDR3 here is CASLGTGGPQYYGYTF. The CDR3 coding sequence is TGTGCCAGTTTGGGGACAGGGGGTCCTCAATACTATGGCTACACCTTC.

The V call is TRBV12-5, the J call TRBJ2-5; no clear D gene. Germline assignment: CDR1 LGHNT and CDR2 FRNRAP. The CDR3 runs 13 residues. V was trimmed by 3 bases and J by 4 bases, leaving 9 bases between them. The CDR3 coding sequence is TGTGCTAGTGGTTTAGGAGCAGGAGAGACCCAGTACTTC. Translating gives CASGLGAGETQYF.

This chain's CDR3 is CASSPNLDFAETQYF. CDR3 bases: TGTGCCAGCAGCCCTAATTTGGACTTCGCAGAGACCCAGTACTTC. The chain links TRBV27 to TRBJ2-5; D is possibly TRBD2 (5 bases). Trimming removed 6 bases at V and 4 bases at J, with 18 bases between. The CDR3 covers 15 residues. Germline V gene lookup returns CDR1 MNHEY and CDR2 SMNVEV (reference sequence).

The rearrangement joins TRBV30 to TRBJ1-1; 7 nucleotides line up with TRBD1. Per germline, CDR1 GTSNPN and CDR2 SVGIG (reference sequence). J was trimmed by 1 base and V by 2 bases; bases with no gene match: 7. The CDR3 sequence is 15 residues long. DNA of the CDR3: TGTGCCTGGAGTATTACAGGGGTGGGGAACACTGAAGCTTTCTTT. Residues: CAWSITGVGNTEAFF.

The chain has TRBV7-3 and TRBJ2-1; 8 bases map to TRBD2. Germline values: CDR1 SGHTA, CDR2 FQGTGA. J gave up 5 bases and V 4 bases, and 4 bases lay outside the gene matches. The CDR3 covers 14 residues. The CDR3 region is CASSSGGWDNEQFF. The CDR3 nucleotides are TGTGCCAGCAGCTCGGGAGGGTGGGACAATGAGCAGTTCTTC. The entire variable domain, with the rest obtained from reference TRBV7-3 and TRBJ2-1, is as follows: GAGVSQTPSNKVTEKGKYVELRCDPISGHTALYWYRQSLGQGPEFLIYFQGTGAADDSGLPNDRFFAVRPEGSVSTLKIQRTERGDSAVYLCASSSGGWDNEQFFGPGTRLTVL.

The J gene is TRBJ1-5, the V gene TRBV4-2, with D possibly being TRBD1 (5 bases). CDR1 LGHNA and CDR2 YNFKEQ come from the germline V gene. The ends were cut back, 1 base at V and 6 bases at J, with 13 bases in the middle. The length of the CDR3 is 15 residues. The CDR3 DNA reads as TGTGCCAGCAGCCAAGTCGGAGGTCAGGGTCAGCCCCAGCATTTT. Its translation: CASSQVGGQGQPQHF.

The V and J genes are TRBV5-1 and TRBJ1-6; D gene ambiguous. This CDR3 comprises 15 residues. Trimming removed 4 bases at V and 16 bases at J, with 24 bases between. In germline, CDR1 is SGHRS, CDR2 YFSETQ. The CDR3 DNA reads TGCGCCAGCAGCGCGGTCGGAGGCGCTCCAGATAGTCTCCACTTT. This codes for CASSAVGGAPDSLHF.

The chain couples TRBV28 to TRBJ2-7, with 13 bases fitting TRBD2. CDR1 is MDHEN and CDR2 is SYDVKM in the germline V gene. J gave up 3 bases and V 3 bases, and 8 bases lay outside the gene matches. This CDR3 region has 17 residues. This CDR3 reads CASSLGRGLAGVYEQYF. The CDR3 DNA reads as TGTGCCAGCAGTTTGGGGCGCGGACTAGCGGGAGTCTACGAGCAGTACTTC.

The chain uses TRBV5-1 and TRBJ2-7; D call uncertain. Germline assignment: CDR1 SGHRS and CDR2 YFSETQ. Trimming shortened V by 0 bases and J by 6 bases, and 19 bases separated the two germline ends. This CDR3 comprises 16 residues. The CDR3 sequence: CASSLAGSPPLIEQYF. CDR3 coding DNA: TGCGCCAGCAGCTTGGCCGGTTCTCCTCCCTTAATCGAGCAGTACTTC.

The CDR3 sequence is CASSNKGLAGELFF. DNA of the CDR3: TGTGCCAGCAGCAACAAGGGACTGGCCGGGGAGCTGTTTTTT. The V and J genes are TRBV9 and TRBJ2-2; D perhaps matches TRBD2 (6 bases). The CDR3 runs 14 residues. Germline V gives CDR1 SGDLS, CDR2 YYNGEE. V lost 4 bases and J 6 bases, leaving 13 bases between the germline ends.

The rearrangement uses TRBV14 and TRBJ1-3; 8 bases match TRBD1. This CDR3 has 17 residues. Germline CDR1 and CDR2: SGHDN and FVKESK. V gave up 1 base and J gave up 0 bases; unmatched junction bases: 5. The CDR3 DNA follows: TGTGCCAGCAGCCAAGGCGGGACAGGTTACTCTGGAAACACCATATATTTT. It is translated as CASSQGGTGYSGNTIYF.

This chain connects TRBV7-2 to TRBJ1-6; 7 bases align to TRBD1. CDR1 and CDR2 (germline): SGHTA, FQGNSA. The CDR3 has 14 amino acids. The ends lost 3 bases at V and 7 bases at J; junction bases unmatched: 3. The CDR3 DNA is TGTGCCAGCAGCTTGGGGACAGACAATTCACCCCTCCACTTT. Encoded protein: CASSLGTDNSPLHF.